The clone carrying this T cell receptor (beta chain) was observed a single time. Its target is not known. The entry originates in a study of PD-L1 blockade in urothelial cancer. Across the whole study: The median number of T cells present in blood samples was around 150,000. Study outcomes and limitations: Better survival was predicted by below-median pretreatment blood TCR clonality. Durable-benefit patients showed greater tumor-associated blood clone expansion at 3 weeks.

The ends were cut back, 3 bases at V and 1 base at J, with 12 bases in the middle. Germline CDR1 reads GTSNPN; CDR2 reads SVGIG (reference sequence). The CDR3 covers 14 residues. Assay used: immunoSEQ multiplex PCR; TCRdb lists only in-frame clones, some missing. This table holds under 95,000 clones, 84% found once. Described time point: pretreatment peripheral blood. Per patient, between 1 and 8 samples were collected at pretreatment and on-treatment time points. The sample was PBMCs, taken around atezolizumab (anti-PD-L1) treatment. The chain joins TRBV30 to TRBJ1-1; D perhaps matches TRBD1 (5 bases). This receptor was obtained from a woman aged 70-85 years with urothelial cancer. The CDR3 loop reads CAWSEDIGNTEAFF. CDR3 coding DNA: TGTGCCTGGAGCGAGGACATCGGGAACACTGAAGCTTTCTTT.